The 23 T cell receptor beta chains given below trace back to one sample, sequenced in a study of PD-1 blockade in classical Hodgkin lymphoma. Each and every patient relapsed after autologous stem cell transplantation, and patients got differing brentuximab vedotin exposure. Measured with immunoSEQ multiplex PCR; TCRdb has only the in-frame clones, and not every one. The table records 35,000 to 50,000 clones, roughly 78% of them present only once. The starting material was peripheral blood mononuclear cells (PBMCs), obtained before the second cycle of nivolumab. The receptor source for this set is a human donor with classical Hodgkin lymphoma.

The chain couples TRBV10-3 to TRBJ1-4; 8 bases are shared with TRBD1. Germline V gene lookup returns CDR1 ENHRY and CDR2 SYGVKD. Unmatched junction bases numbered 10, after V lost 10 bases and J lost 6 bases. The CDR3 covers 14 residues. In DNA, the CDR3 is TGTGCCACCCTAGAACCAGGGGGCGATGAAAAACTGTTTTTT. Its protein product is CATLEPGGDEKLFF.

This rearrangement joins TRBV4-2 to TRBJ2-1; D unresolved. There are 12 residues in the CDR3. Germline-derived CDR1 and CDR2 are LGHNA and YNFKEQ. Trimming shortened V by 1 base and J by 10 bases, and 8 bases separated the two germline ends. The CDR3 region has the DNA TGTGCCAGCAGCCAAGTTTCAGGCGAGCAGTTCTTC. Translation: CASSQVSGEQFF.

This chain links TRBV6-5 with TRBJ1-5; the D is unclear. The length of the CDR3 is 13 residues. The ends were cut back, 8 bases at V and 2 bases at J, with 10 bases in the middle. Germline lookup yields CDR1 MNHEY and CDR2 SVGAGI. The CDR3 DNA reads as TGTGCCAGCGGTGACAATCGCAATCAGCCCCAGCATTTT. Translating gives CASGDNRNQPQHF.

The chain combines TRBV6-5 with TRBJ2-1; maybe TRBD2 (6 bases). V was clipped by 0 bases and J by 7 bases, with 13 bases between them. The CDR3 runs 15 residues. In germline, CDR1 is MNHEY, CDR2 SVGAGI. The CDR3: CASSYSMDGGNEQFF. The CDR3 DNA is TGTGCCAGCAGTTACTCGATGGACGGGGGAAATGAGCAGTTCTTC.

This clone showed up just a few times. V is TRBV6-6 and J is TRBJ2-7; TRBD2 matches at 7 bases. CDR3 size: 16 residues. CDR1 is MNHNY, CDR2 SVGAGI, per germline (reference sequence). V was clipped by 5 bases and J by 2 bases; unmatched bases: 12. The CDR3 coding sequence is TGTGCCAGCAGTCTGGGAGGGAGCATAAAGCCCTACGAGCAGTACTTC. Amino acids: CASSLGGSIKPYEQYF.

This clone has only one observation. The V gene is TRBV7-8, the J gene TRBJ2-7, with 8 positions matching TRBD2. Trimming took 8 bases from V and 3 from J; bases not matched to a gene: 12. Per the germline V gene, CDR1 is SGHVS and CDR2 is FQNEAQ. This CDR3 has 15 amino acids. The chain's CDR3 is CASQRTSQLNYEQYF. The CDR3 DNA sequence: TGTGCCAGCCAAAGGACTAGCCAGCTAAACTACGAGCAGTACTTC.

The chain uses TRBV19 and TRBJ2-3; D gene ambiguous. V was cut by 3 bases and J by 2 bases, with 9 bases left in between. This CDR3 spans 14 amino acids. Germline values: CDR1 LNHDA, CDR2 SQIVND (reference sequence). The CDR3 here is CASSITADTDTQYF. The CDR3 DNA is TGTGCCAGTAGTATTACTGCGGACACAGATACGCAGTATTTT. The entire variable domain, with the rest obtained from reference TRBV19 and TRBJ2-3, is as follows: DGGITQSPKYLFRKEGQNVTLSCEQNLNHDAMYWYRQDPGQGLRLIYYSQIVNDFQKGDIAEGYSVSREKKESFPLTVTSAQKNPTAFYLCASSITADTDTQYFGPGTRLTVL.

There are a few counts of this clone. This chain joins TRBV11-2 and TRBJ2-7; D gene unclear. This CDR3 is 15 amino acids long. CDR1 SGHAT and CDR2 FQNNGV come from the germline V gene. The V and J ends lost 3 bases and 2 bases respectively, with 14 bases between them. The CDR3 sequence is CASSFRSDTTYEQYF. In nucleotides, the CDR3 is TGTGCCAGCAGCTTCAGGTCGGATACCACCTACGAGCAGTACTTC.

This clone was recorded a few times. The V and J genes are TRBV10-3 and TRBJ1-3; D not resolved. CDR1 and CDR2 from the germline V gene are ENHRY and SYGVKD. V was trimmed by 5 bases and J by 7 bases, leaving 18 bases between them. The CDR3 is 15 amino acids. The CDR3 protein is CAISPPGPNINTIYF. CDR3 nucleotides: TGTGCCATCAGTCCACCGGGCCCCAACATCAACACCATATATTTT.

The chain couples TRBV7-3 to TRBJ1-1, with TRBD1 matching 7 bases. J was trimmed by 4 bases and V by 5 bases; bases with no gene match: 10. Germline V lookup: CDR1 SGHTA, CDR2 FQGTGA. The length of the CDR3 is 15 residues. The CDR3 protein is CASSLWTGPGTEAFF. The CDR3 DNA follows: TGTGCCAGCAGCCTTTGGACAGGACCGGGCACTGAAGCTTTCTTT.

This chain links TRBV7-9 with TRBJ2-1; TRBD1 matches at 9 bases. This CDR3 comprises 18 residues. Germline-derived CDR1 and CDR2 are SEHNR and FQNEAQ (reference sequence). Losses at the gene ends were 3 bases for V and 5 bases for J; bases not matched to a gene: 14. The CDR3 DNA sequence: TGTGCCAGCAGCTTTAAAACTGGTCGGGACAGGGAGGACAATGAGCAGTTCTTC. Its translation is CASSFKTGRDREDNEQFF.

The V call is TRBV7-2, the J call TRBJ2-7, with 9 bases fitting TRBD1. The CDR3 covers 14 residues. With 4 bases clipped from V and 4 bases from J, the junction kept 5 bases outside the gene matches. Germline values: CDR1 SGHTA, CDR2 FQGNSA. The CDR3 spells CASSSRQGEYEQYF. The CDR3 DNA follows: TGTGCCAGCAGCTCTCGACAGGGGGAATACGAGCAGTACTTC.

The rearrangement uses TRBV6-5 and TRBJ2-1; 9 bases match TRBD1. The germline gives CDR1 MNHEY, CDR2 SVGAGI. The CDR3 has 15 amino acids. Trimming removed 1 base from V and 6 bases from J; junction bases left unmatched: 4. CDR3 sequence: CASSYWDRVGNEQFF. Written as DNA, the CDR3 is TGTGCCAGCAGTTACTGGGACAGGGTCGGCAATGAGCAGTTCTTC.

The genes are TRBV28 and TRBJ1-1; the D gene is possibly TRBD1 (5 bases). Germline V gives CDR1 MDHEN, CDR2 SYDVKM. This CDR3 region has 14 residues. V dropped 4 bases and J dropped 5 bases, with 14 bases sitting between them. CDR3 loop: CASSSTGTRTEAFF. CDR3 sequence (DNA): TGTGCCAGCAGTTCTACGGGGACTCGGACTGAAGCTTTCTTT. The full variable domain, rest sourced from reference TRBV28 and TRBJ1-1, is DVKVTQSSRYLVKRTGEKVFLECVQDMDHENMFWYRQDPGLGLRLIYFSYDVKMKEKGDIPEGYSVSREKKERFSLILESASTNQTSMYLCASSSTGTRTEAFFGQGTRLTVV.

The CDR3 coding sequence is TGCGCCAGCAGCCAACTACTAGCGGGGAGCACCGGGGAGCTGTTTTTT. The encoded protein is CASSQLLAGSTGELFF. The V and J genes are TRBV4-3 and TRBJ2-2, with 10 bases that match TRBD2. The CDR3 runs 16 residues. V shed 2 bases and J 4 bases; nucleotides not matched to a gene: 4. The germline CDR1 and CDR2 sequences are LGHNA and YSLEER.

The chain has TRBV7-2 and TRBJ2-1; TRBD2 might be the D (6 bases). Trimming took 2 bases from V and 4 from J, leaving 18 bases between them. The CDR3 contains 17 residues. Germline CDR1 reads SGHTA; CDR2 reads FQGNSA. This chain's CDR3 is CASSLPTERAGYNEQFF. The CDR3 bases are TGTGCCAGCAGCTTACCCACCGAGCGGGCCGGGTACAATGAGCAGTTCTTC.

This clone has only a few counts. The chain has TRBV27 and TRBJ2-2; TRBD2 might be the D (5 bases). V lost 11 bases to trimming and J lost 7 bases, with 14 bases between them. Germline-derived CDR1 and CDR2 are MNHEY and SMNVEV (reference sequence). The CDR3 extends over 12 amino acids. CDR3 sequence: CAASSGNGELFF. The DNA for the CDR3 is TGTGCCGCAAGTTCGGGGAACGGGGAGCTGTTTTTT.

V usage is TRBV11-2 and J usage is TRBJ1-6; D perhaps matches TRBD1 (6 bases). The V gene lost 1 base and the J gene lost 10 bases, with 14 bases spanning the gap. This CDR3 region has 15 residues. Germline V gene lookup returns CDR1 SGHAT and CDR2 FQNNGV. CDR3 sequence reads: CASSLVARGGSPLHF. CDR3 DNA sequence: TGTGCCAGCAGCTTAGTAGCCAGGGGAGGGTCACCCCTCCACTTT.

The chain links TRBV5-1 to TRBJ2-3; no clear D gene. Germline V lookup: CDR1 SGHRS, CDR2 YFSETQ. The CDR3 consists of 13 residues. Trimming took 0 bases from V and 4 from J, leaving 6 bases between them. CDR3 nucleotide sequence: TGCGCCAGCAGCTTGGTTTCGGCAGATACGCAGTATTTT. This encodes CASSLVSADTQYF.

The CDR3 protein is CASTLWAGGSYGYTF. The CDR3 coding sequence is TGTGCCAGCACCCTATGGGCAGGGGGCTCGTATGGCTACACCTTC. The gene calls are TRBV11-2 and TRBJ1-2, with 8 bases lining up with TRBD1. Germline V CDR1 and CDR2: SGHAT, FQNNGV. V lost 7 bases and J lost 5; bases outside the gene matches: 12. The CDR3 is 15 residues long. The variable domain in full, with the rest retrieved from reference TRBV11-2 and TRBJ1-2, is EAGVAQSPRYKIIEKRQSVAFWCNPISGHATLYWYQQILGQGPKLLIQFQNNGVVDDSQLPKDRFSAERLKGVDSTLKIQPAKLEDSAVYLCASTLWAGGSYGYTFGSGTRLTVV.

This sequence joins TRBV10-3 and TRBJ2-2, with TRBD2 matching 9 bases. Germline V gene lookup returns CDR1 ENHRY and CDR2 SYGVKD. The CDR3 spans 19 residues. The trim removed 2 bases at V and 0 bases at J, leaving 10 bases unmatched. CDR3 in DNA: TGTGCCATCAGTGAGGGTCCTAGCGGGGATTTCGCGAACACCGGGGAGCTGTTTTTT. It codes for CAISEGPSGDFANTGELFF.

V and J are TRBV14 and TRBJ2-2; 14 bases map to TRBD2. This CDR3 spans 18 amino acids. Germline CDR1 is SGHDN and CDR2 is FVKESK. The V gene end was trimmed by 4 bases and the J gene end by 0 bases; junction bases not matched to a gene: 4. CDR3 nucleotides: TGTGCCAGCAGCCCGGGACTAGCGGGGGACCCGAACACCGGGGAGCTGTTTTTT. Its protein product is CASSPGLAGDPNTGELFF.

This chain connects TRBV19 to TRBJ2-3, with D maybe TRBD1 (5 bases). V shed 7 bases and J shed 5 bases, with 16 bases lying between them. Germline V gene data show CDR1 as LNHDA and CDR2 as SQIVND (reference sequence). The CDR3 runs to 14 residues. This CDR3 reads CASNQGTSRDTQYF. Here the CDR3 DNA reads TGTGCCAGTAATCAGGGAACATCGCGAGATACGCAGTATTTT.